These 9 T cell receptor beta chains came from one sample sequenced in a study of OX40 agonist ivuxolimab in advanced cancers. The table came from immunoSEQ multiplex PCR; TCRdb's copy has only in-frame clones and leaves some out. The data show about 70,000 clones, with 85% to 90% seen just once and approximately 6.1% held by the top ten. This material consisted of CD4+ or CD8+ T cells sorted from blood, taken in a trial of the OX40 agonist ivuxolimab. The receptor set was obtained from an adult with an advanced solid tumor such as melanoma, head and neck, liver or kidney cancer.

This clone was counted once. The V and J genes are TRBV15 and TRBJ2-7; no firm D call. The germline V gene has CDR1 LNHNV and CDR2 YYDKDF (reference sequence). V was trimmed by 3 bases and J by 2 bases, leaving 8 bases between them. The CDR3 loop spans 13 amino acids. The CDR3 here is CATSRERAYEQYF. In DNA, the CDR3 is TGTGCCACCAGCAGGGAACGGGCCTACGAGCAGTACTTC.

This rearrangement joins TRBV12-5 to TRBJ1-3, with TRBD1 matching 7 bases. The V gene end was trimmed by 1 base and the J gene end by 4 bases; junction bases not matched to a gene: 13. Germline V gene sequence: CDR1 LGHNT, CDR2 FRNRAP. This CDR3 is built from 18 residues. The CDR3 reads CASGLALTQGQYGNTIYF. DNA of the CDR3: TGTGCTAGTGGTTTGGCATTAACACAGGGGCAGTACGGAAACACCATATATTTT.

This clone was detected once. V gene TRBV5-4 combines with J gene TRBJ2-7; possible D gene TRBD2, 5 bases. The CDR3 runs to 15 residues. Trimming left V 3 bases short and J 5 bases short, with 18 bases between. Germline loops: CDR1 SGHNT, CDR2 YYREEE (reference sequence). As DNA, the CDR3 is TGTGCCAGCAGCTCAGGAACGGAGGTGTTCCACGAGCAGTACTTC. The encoded protein is CASSSGTEVFHEQYF.

V usage is TRBV4-1 and J usage is TRBJ2-5; D gene ambiguous. Germline CDR1 and CDR2: MGHRA and YSYEKL. The germline V and J ends were trimmed by 3 bases and 5 bases, with 10 bases remaining between them. The length of the CDR3 is 13 residues. CDR3 loop: CASSHMVGETQYF. CDR3 sequence (DNA): TGCGCCAGCAGCCACATGGTGGGGGAGACCCAGTACTTC.

This clone was observed a few times. The chain carries TRBV30 and TRBJ1-1, with unresolved D. V was cut by 4 bases and J by 8 bases, with 11 bases left in between. The CDR3 loop spans 11 amino acids. Germline values: CDR1 GTSNPN, CDR2 SVGIG (reference sequence). CDR3 in DNA: TGTGCCTGGAAAAGGTTGGCAGAAGCTTTCTTT. Translating gives CAWKRLAEAFF.

CDR3 nucleotides: TGTGCCAGCAGCGTAGCTTCAGGGGTCGACACCGGGGAGCTGTTTTTT. Translation: CASSVASGVDTGELFF. The rearrangement uses TRBV9 and TRBJ2-2; the D gene is possibly TRBD1 (6 bases). Germline loops: CDR1 SGDLS, CDR2 YYNGEE. The CDR3 contains 16 residues. V was cut by 0 bases and J by 3 bases, with 12 bases left in between.

The gene calls are TRBV19 and TRBJ2-2; 7 bases map to TRBD2. This CDR3 contains 17 residues. The V gene end was trimmed by 4 bases and the J gene end by 3 bases; junction bases not matched to a gene: 11. CDR1 LNHDA and CDR2 SQIVND come from the germline V gene (reference sequence). DNA for the CDR3: TGTGCCAGTAGTACCCCGGGGGGTTGGGTCGACACCGGGGAGCTGTTTTTT. It encodes CASSTPGGWVDTGELFF.

The gene calls are TRBV7-2 and TRBJ2-7; 9 bases line up with TRBD1. This CDR3 has 14 amino acids. Germline V gene sequence: CDR1 SGHTA, CDR2 FQGNSA. V lost 5 bases and J lost 0; bases outside the gene matches: 2. The CDR3 protein is CASSQTGGSYEQYF. CDR3 nucleotide sequence: TGTGCCAGCAGCCAGACAGGGGGCTCCTACGAGCAGTACTTC.

The chain has TRBV5-6 and TRBJ1-5; 8 bases are shared with TRBD1. CDR3 size: 15 residues. J was trimmed by 1 base and V by 1 base; bases with no gene match: 1. CDR1 is SGHDT, CDR2 YYEEEE, per germline. The CDR3 nucleotides read TGTGCCAGCAGCTTGAACAGGGGGAGCAATCAGCCCCAGCATTTT. It is translated as CASSLNRGSNQPQHF.